The sequence of this T cell receptor (beta chain) was determined in a study of CD8+CD57+ T cells in acquired aplastic anemia (dated by TCRdb to the late 2010s). Background on the whole study: A mean of about 3 ug of DNA, ranging from roughly 0.19 to 30 ug, was extracted from sorted CD4+ and CD8+ cells. For healthy donor samples, the average read count was about 10.8 million for CD4+ cells and around 12 million for CD8+ cells.

This clonotype was seen repeatedly, ten times or more. The antigen it binds to is not known. There are no base qualities to consult, and no much larger clone falls within one base. Cut back by 0 bases and 3 bases, the V and J ends lie 8 bases apart. Including cysteine and phenylalanine, the CDR3 has 13 amino acids. Only CDR3 DNA remains: 39 bases, in frame from the first base. As encoded in the germline V gene (reference sequence), CDR1 is DFQATT while CDR2 is SNEGSKA. Beyond this particular receptor, the publication reports: Roughly 30 CD8+ CDR3 sequences were found to be shared between patients and controls, but these sequences appeared to be highly expressed in patients and within the immunodominant clones of the patients. No significant difference in CD8+ Simpson's diversity was found between patients and healthy controls (P=0.060).

The study deep-sequenced TCR repertoires of sorted CD4+ and CD8+ blood T cells from severe aplastic anemia patients and healthy subjects. Ficoll-Paque density gradient centrifugation was used to isolate peripheral blood mononuclear cells. Before DNA was extracted, CD4+ and CD8+ T cells were sorted using either FACS or magnetic beads. Genomic DNA served as template for TCR beta VDJ combination and CDR3 sequence profiling. An Illumina HiSeq 2000 was the platform used for TCR repertoire sequencing. The published analysis was carried out like this. Repertoire assessment relied on Simpson's diversity index, CDR3 size and DJ length profiles, and TRBV/TRBJ rearrangement plots. Whichever DNA sequence was most abundant in the deep sequencing data was defined as the immunodominant clone. CDR3 amino acid sequences were screened for sharing across subjects and compared with published repertoires and the VDJdb database. TCRdb took the public reads, trimmed them with fastp at Q25, ran MiXCR for clone calling and kept in-frame beta chains. Here each entry gathers all rows of one CDR3 protein and keeps the most common genes and DNA. The V and J calls and clone size are TCRdb's, not the authors'. The sample contains fewer than 200,000 distinct CDR3 sequences, roughly 63% of them found a single time. The biggest ten clones account for around 45% of the sample.

The TCR sequence derives from a human donor in good health. Recombination connected TRBV20-1 to TRBJ1-1; the D gene is unclear. Input material: sorted CD4+, CD8+, or CD8+CD57+ T cells (not recorded which) from PBMCs. The CDR3 loop reads CSARDSSDTEAFF. The bases read TGCAGTGCTAGAGATAGCAGTGACACTGAAGCTTTCTTT.